The 13 T cell receptor beta chains below come from one sample, sequenced in a study of T cell responses to AZD1222 COVID-19 vaccine. Clones were read by immunoSEQ multiplex PCR, and TCRdb kept only the in-frame ones, dropping some. In the table there are roughly 150,000 clones, more than 85% of which are singletons. The source material was peripheral blood, sampled on day 0 of AZD1222 vaccination. These receptors were collected from an adult in good health.

This chain joins TRBV29-1 and TRBJ2-7; TRBD1 might be the D (6 bases). The length of the CDR3 is 16 residues. Trimming removed 1 base from V and 2 bases from J, with 18 bases in between. Per germline, CDR1 SQVTM and CDR2 ANQGSEA. The CDR3 region is CSVEVFQQGGPYEQYF. The CDR3 nucleotides read TGCAGCGTTGAAGTCTTCCAACAGGGTGGCCCCTACGAGCAGTACTTC.

This clone came up once. The chain couples TRBV19 to TRBJ2-1; perhaps TRBD2 as D (5 bases). Trimming removed 7 bases from V and 3 bases from J, with 16 bases in between. The germline gives CDR1 LNHDA, CDR2 SQIVND (reference sequence). The CDR3 spans 15 residues. CDR3 protein: CASKPSGDFYNEQFF. CDR3 nucleotide sequence: TGTGCCAGTAAACCAAGCGGAGACTTCTACAATGAGCAGTTCTTC.

This chain links TRBV5-4 with TRBJ1-5; the D is unclear. Germline CDR1 and CDR2: SGHNT and YYREEE (reference sequence). V shed 9 bases and J shed 2 bases, with 15 bases lying between them. CDR3 length equals 14 residues. The CDR3 here is CATSIAGGNQPQHF. DNA of the CDR3: TGTGCCACGTCGATCGCGGGCGGCAATCAGCCCCAGCATTTT. Looking up the rest from reference TRBV5-4 and TRBJ1-5 gives the full variable domain: ETGVTQSPTHLIKTRGQQVTLRCSSQSGHNTVSWYQQALGQGPQFIFQYYREEENGRGNFPPRFSGLQFPNYSSELNVNALELDDSALYLCATSIAGGNQPQHFGDGTRLSIL.

The chain joins TRBV4-3 to TRBJ2-1; D ambiguous. The V gene lost 0 bases and the J gene lost 7 bases, with 4 bases spanning the gap. The CDR3 covers 12 residues. The germline V gene has CDR1 LGHNA and CDR2 YSLEER. The CDR3, as DNA: TGCGCCAGCAGCCAAGAGGGTAATGAGCAGTTCTTC. As protein: CASSQEGNEQFF.

The chain carries TRBV5-1 and TRBJ2-7; 7 bases fit TRBD1. The junction had 9 bases not matched to a gene; V was cut back by 4 bases and J by 5 bases. The CDR3 length is 14 residues. Germline values: CDR1 SGHRS, CDR2 YFSETQ. The CDR3 nucleotides read TGCGCCAGCAGCCTCGGACAGGCTCGCCACGAGCAGTACTTC. This translates into CASSLGQARHEQYF. Complete variable domain (other parts from reference TRBV5-1 and TRBJ2-7): KAGVTQTPRYLIKTRGQQVTLSCSPISGHRSVSWYQQTPGQGLQFLFEYFSETQRNKGNFPGRFSGRQFSNSRSEMNVSTLELGDSALYLCASSLGQARHEQYFGPGTRLTVT.

This clone was detected only a few times. The J gene is TRBJ1-4, the V gene TRBV11-2, with D possibly TRBD1 on 5 matching bases. This CDR3 is 16 amino acids long. The V end lost 5 bases, the J end lost 6 bases, and 19 bases lay between the germline ends. Germline loops: CDR1 SGHAT, CDR2 FQNNGV. The CDR3 spells CASSRGDAPWDEKLFF. The CDR3 DNA is TGTGCCAGCAGCCGGGGGGACGCACCCTGGGATGAAAAACTGTTTTTT.

The chain employs TRBV6-6 and TRBJ1-2; a possible D gene is TRBD1 (5 bases). Germline lookup yields CDR1 MNHNY and CDR2 SVGAGI (reference sequence). V lost 0 bases and J lost 14, with 13 bases in between. CDR3 length equals 12 residues. CDR3 region: CASSYSREQGTF. As DNA, the CDR3 is TGTGCCAGCAGTTACTCGAGGGAGCAGGGTACCTTC.

This chain joins TRBV7-9 and TRBJ2-7; TRBD1 aligns across 8 bases. CDR3 length: 16 residues. J gave up 6 bases and V 6 bases, and 16 bases lay outside the gene matches. CDR1 is SEHNR, CDR2 FQNEAQ, per germline (reference sequence). CDR3 DNA sequence: TGTGCCAGCAGTTTATACGGGGACAGGACGATCGTCGAGCAGTACTTC. It is translated as CASSLYGDRTIVEQYF. The full variable domain, completed using reference TRBV7-9 and TRBJ2-7, is DTGVSQNPRHKITKRGQNVTFRCDPISEHNRLYWYRQTLGQGPEFLTYFQNEAQLEKSRLLSDRFSAERPKGSFSTLEIQRTEQGDSAMYLCASSLYGDRTIVEQYFGPGTRLTVT.

The V gene is TRBV3-1 (or the pseudogene TRBV3-2), the J gene TRBJ1-2, with a weak D call TRBD1 (5 bases). This CDR3 spans 14 amino acids. Trimming left V 5 bases short and J 4 bases short, with 14 bases between. Germline lookup yields CDR1 LGHDT and CDR2 YNNKEL (reference sequence). The CDR3 spells CASSGTGGTYGYTF. The CDR3, as DNA: TGTGCCAGCAGCGGGACGGGGGGGACCTATGGCTACACCTTC.

The chain carries TRBV27 and TRBJ2-2; 7 nucleotides line up with TRBD2. Germline CDR1 reads MNHEY; CDR2 reads SMNVEV (reference sequence). CDR3 length: 17 amino acids. V gave up 5 bases and J gave up 6 bases; unmatched junction bases: 15. The CDR3 bases are TGTGCCAGCAGTACCCCCGGAGGCGGGGGAAGTCCCGGGGAGCTGTTTTTT. It translates to CASSTPGGGGSPGELFF.

The gene calls are TRBV5-4 and TRBJ2-7; 9 bases agree with TRBD2. CDR1 and CDR2 from the germline V gene are SGHNT and YYREEE (reference sequence). The junction had 2 bases not matched to a gene; V was cut back by 0 bases and J by 4 bases. This CDR3 is 14 amino acids long. The CDR3 loop reads CASSLASGTYEQYF. CDR3 coding DNA: TGTGCCAGCAGCTTGGCTAGCGGGACGTACGAGCAGTACTTC.

This clone appeared once. CDR3 sequence: CAWSPGFMNTEAFF. The DNA for the CDR3 is TGTGCCTGGAGTCCGGGATTCATGAACACTGAAGCTTTCTTT. This chain links TRBV30 with TRBJ1-1, with D unclear. Germline V gene data show CDR1 as GTSNPN and CDR2 as SVGIG (reference sequence). V was clipped by 2 bases and J by 0 bases, with 10 bases between them. This CDR3 comprises 14 residues.

J is TRBJ1-3 and V is TRBV6-6; D unclear. The V gene lost 8 bases and the J gene lost 1 base, with 9 bases spanning the gap. CDR3 length: 13 residues. CDR1 and CDR2 from the germline V gene are MNHNY and SVGAGI (reference sequence). The CDR3 region is CASLPGSGNTIYF. DNA for the CDR3: TGTGCCAGCCTTCCGGGTTCTGGAAACACCATATATTTT.